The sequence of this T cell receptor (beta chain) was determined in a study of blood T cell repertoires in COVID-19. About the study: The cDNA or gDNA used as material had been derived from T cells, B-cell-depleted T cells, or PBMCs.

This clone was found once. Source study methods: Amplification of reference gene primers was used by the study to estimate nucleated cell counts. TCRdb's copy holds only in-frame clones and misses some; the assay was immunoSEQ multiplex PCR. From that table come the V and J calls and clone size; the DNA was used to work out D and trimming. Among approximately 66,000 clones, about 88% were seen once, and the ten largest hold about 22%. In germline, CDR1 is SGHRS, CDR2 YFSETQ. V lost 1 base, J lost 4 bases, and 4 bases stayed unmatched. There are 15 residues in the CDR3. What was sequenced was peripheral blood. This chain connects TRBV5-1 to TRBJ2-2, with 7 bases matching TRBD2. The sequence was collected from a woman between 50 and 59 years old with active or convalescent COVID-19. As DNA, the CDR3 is TGCGCCAGCAGCTTGCGGTGGGGGGGCACCGGGGAGCTGTTTTTT. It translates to CASSLRWGGTGELFF.